The sequence of this T cell receptor (beta chain) was determined in a study of T-cell reconstitution after alpha-beta-depleted transplantation in children. Unique molecular identifiers tagged the TCRbeta library. TCRdb reprocessed the PCR reads with MiXCR, giving one entry per CDR3 protein. Seen here are some 490,000 distinct CDR3 sequences, under 15% observed once, and the top ten hold around 5.8%. Trimming took 4 bases from V and 8 from J, leaving 12 bases between them. The germline gives CDR1 SGHNT, CDR2 YENEEA. This CDR3 comprises 13 residues. The sequence came from a human donor who donated a stem cell graft to a child with combined immunodeficiency. The rearrangement joins TRBV11-3 to TRBJ2-1; TRBD1 might be the D (5 bases). The source was PBMCs from the stem cell graft donor, collected from the stem cell graft. In DNA, the CDR3 is TGTGCCAGCAGCTCGACAGTGGTAGATGAGCAGTTCTTC. Its translation is CASSSTVVDEQFF.